This entry concerns a single TCR beta chain. The repertoire was sequenced with immunoSEQ multiplex PCR; TCRdb's copy has only in-frame clones and lacks some. The profile covers about 120,000 clones, with about 89% appearing a single time and approximately 12% taken by the ten largest. The CDR3 is 14 amino acids. Germline values: CDR1 MDHEN, CDR2 SYDVKM. Trimming took off 3 bases at V and 11 bases at J, with 14 bases between the two ends. The entry originates in a study of T cell responses to AZD1222 COVID-19 vaccine. The receptor comes from an adult in good health. The rearrangement links TRBV28 to TRBJ1-6; maybe TRBD1 (5 bases). This specimen consisted of peripheral blood, obtained on day 0 of MenACWY control vaccination. CDR3 DNA: TGTGCCAGCAGTTTGTCAGGGACGAGCGCACCCCTCCACTTT. This codes for CASSLSGTSAPLHF.